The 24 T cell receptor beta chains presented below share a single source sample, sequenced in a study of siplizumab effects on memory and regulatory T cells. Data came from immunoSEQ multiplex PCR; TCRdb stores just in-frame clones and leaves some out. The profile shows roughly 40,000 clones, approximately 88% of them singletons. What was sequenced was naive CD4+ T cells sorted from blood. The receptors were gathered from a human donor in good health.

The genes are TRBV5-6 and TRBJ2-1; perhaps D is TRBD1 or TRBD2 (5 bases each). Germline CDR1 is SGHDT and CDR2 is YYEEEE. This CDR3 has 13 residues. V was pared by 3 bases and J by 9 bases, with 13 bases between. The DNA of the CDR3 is TGTGCCAGCAGCTGGGACCCTAGCCTTGAGCAGTTCTTC. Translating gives CASSWDPSLEQFF.

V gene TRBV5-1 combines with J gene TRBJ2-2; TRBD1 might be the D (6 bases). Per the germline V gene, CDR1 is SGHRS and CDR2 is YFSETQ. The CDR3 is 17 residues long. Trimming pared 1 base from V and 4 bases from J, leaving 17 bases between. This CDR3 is CASSLRVDGQFTGELFF. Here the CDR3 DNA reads TGCGCCAGCAGCTTGAGGGTCGATGGACAGTTCACCGGGGAGCTGTTTTTT.

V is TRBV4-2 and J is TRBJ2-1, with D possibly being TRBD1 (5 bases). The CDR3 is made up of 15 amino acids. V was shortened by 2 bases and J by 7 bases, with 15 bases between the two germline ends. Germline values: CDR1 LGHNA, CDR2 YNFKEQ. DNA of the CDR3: TGTGCCAGCAGCCAATGGGGCGAGCTCGAGAATGAGCAGTTCTTC. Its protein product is CASSQWGELENEQFF.

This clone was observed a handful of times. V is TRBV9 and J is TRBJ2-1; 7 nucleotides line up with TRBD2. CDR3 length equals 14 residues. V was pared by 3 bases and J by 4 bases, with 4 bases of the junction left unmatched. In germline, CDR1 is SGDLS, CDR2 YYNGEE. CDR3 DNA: TGTGCCAGCAGCGGCGGGAGTTCTTACAATGAGCAGTTCTTC. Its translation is CASSGGSSYNEQFF.

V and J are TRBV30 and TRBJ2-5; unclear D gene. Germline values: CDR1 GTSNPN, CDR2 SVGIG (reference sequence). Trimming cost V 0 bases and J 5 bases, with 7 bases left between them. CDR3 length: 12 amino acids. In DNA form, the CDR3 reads TGTGCCTGGAGTGTACAAGGGGAGACCCAGTACTTC. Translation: CAWSVQGETQYF.

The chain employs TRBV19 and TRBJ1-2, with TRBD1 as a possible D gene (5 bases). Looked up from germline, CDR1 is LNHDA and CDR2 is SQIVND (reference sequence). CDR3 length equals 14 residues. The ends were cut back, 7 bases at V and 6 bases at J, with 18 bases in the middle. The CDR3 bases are TGTGCCAGTAAATCCGGGACCTTACGGGATGGCTACACCTTC. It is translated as CASKSGTLRDGYTF.

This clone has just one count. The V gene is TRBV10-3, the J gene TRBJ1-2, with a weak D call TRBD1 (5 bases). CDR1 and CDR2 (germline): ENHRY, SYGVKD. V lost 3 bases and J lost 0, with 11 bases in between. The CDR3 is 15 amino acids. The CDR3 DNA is TGTGCCATCAGTGATTTCCAGGGCCCTAACTATGGCTACACCTTC. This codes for CAISDFQGPNYGYTF.

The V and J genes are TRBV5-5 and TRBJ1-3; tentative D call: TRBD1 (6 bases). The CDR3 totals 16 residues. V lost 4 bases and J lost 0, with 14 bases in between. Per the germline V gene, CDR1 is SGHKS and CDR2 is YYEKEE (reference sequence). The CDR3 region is CASSRLTTGSGNTIYF. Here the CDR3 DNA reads TGTGCCAGCAGCCGTTTAACGACAGGCTCTGGAAACACCATATATTTT.

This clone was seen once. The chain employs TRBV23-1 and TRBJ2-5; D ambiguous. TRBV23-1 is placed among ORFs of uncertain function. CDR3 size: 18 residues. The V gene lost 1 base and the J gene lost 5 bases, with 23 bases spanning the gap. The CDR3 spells CASSQCKLLTVASETQYF. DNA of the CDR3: TGCGCCAGCAGTCAATGCAAGCTACTTACGGTCGCTTCTGAGACCCAGTACTTC.

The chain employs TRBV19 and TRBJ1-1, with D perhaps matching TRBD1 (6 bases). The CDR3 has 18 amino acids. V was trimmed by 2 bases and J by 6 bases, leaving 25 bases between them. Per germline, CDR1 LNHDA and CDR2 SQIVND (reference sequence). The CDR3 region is CASSIRVGAASEGAEAFF. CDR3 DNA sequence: TGTGCCAGTAGTATAAGGGTGGGGGCCGCCTCGGAGGGAGCTGAAGCTTTCTTT.

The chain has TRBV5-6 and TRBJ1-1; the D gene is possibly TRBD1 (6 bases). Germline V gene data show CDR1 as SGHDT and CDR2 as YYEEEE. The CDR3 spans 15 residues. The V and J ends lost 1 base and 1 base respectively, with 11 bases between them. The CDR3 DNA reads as TGTGCCAGCAGCTTGTTGGGACAAGCGAACACTGAAGCTTTCTTT. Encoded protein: CASSLLGQANTEAFF.

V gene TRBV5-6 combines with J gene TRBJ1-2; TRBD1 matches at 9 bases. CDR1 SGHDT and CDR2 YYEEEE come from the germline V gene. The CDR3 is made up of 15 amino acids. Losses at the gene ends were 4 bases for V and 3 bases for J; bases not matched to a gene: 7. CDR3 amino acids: CASSERTGADYGYTF. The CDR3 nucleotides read TGTGCCAGCAGCGAAAGGACAGGGGCTGACTATGGCTACACCTTC.

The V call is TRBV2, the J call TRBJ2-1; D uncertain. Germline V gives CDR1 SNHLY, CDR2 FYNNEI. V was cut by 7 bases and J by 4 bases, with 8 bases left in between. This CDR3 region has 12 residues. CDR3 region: CASIVRYNEQFF. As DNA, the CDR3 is TGTGCCAGCATAGTCCGATACAATGAGCAGTTCTTC.

This CDR3 reads CASSSTTGTSGTGRELFF. The CDR3, as DNA: TGTGCCAGCAGCTCCACCACCGGGACTAGCGGTACCGGCCGGGAGCTGTTTTTT. The V call is TRBV11-2, the J call TRBJ2-2; TRBD2 matches 11 bases. The CDR3 is 18 amino acids. The germline CDR1 and CDR2 sequences are SGHAT and FQNNGV. V dropped 4 bases and J dropped 9; count of bases not matched to a gene: 16.

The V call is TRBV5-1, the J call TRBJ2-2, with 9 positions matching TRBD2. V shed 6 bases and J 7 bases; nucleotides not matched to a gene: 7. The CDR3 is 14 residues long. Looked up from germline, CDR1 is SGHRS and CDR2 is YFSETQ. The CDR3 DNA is TGCGCCAGCACTGTAGCGGGAGTAGACGGGGAGCTGTTTTTT. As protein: CASTVAGVDGELFF.

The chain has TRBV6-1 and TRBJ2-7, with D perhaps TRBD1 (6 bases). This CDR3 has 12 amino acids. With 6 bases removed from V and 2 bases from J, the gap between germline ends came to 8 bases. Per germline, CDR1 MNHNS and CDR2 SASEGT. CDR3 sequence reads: CASSPGAYEQYF. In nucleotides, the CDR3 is TGTGCCAGCAGCCCAGGGGCCTACGAGCAGTACTTC.

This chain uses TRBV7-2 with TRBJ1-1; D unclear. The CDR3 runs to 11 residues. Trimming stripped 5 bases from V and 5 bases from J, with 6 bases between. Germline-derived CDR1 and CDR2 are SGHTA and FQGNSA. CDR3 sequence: CASSPFTEAFF. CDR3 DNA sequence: TGTGCCAGCAGCCCATTTACTGAAGCTTTCTTT.

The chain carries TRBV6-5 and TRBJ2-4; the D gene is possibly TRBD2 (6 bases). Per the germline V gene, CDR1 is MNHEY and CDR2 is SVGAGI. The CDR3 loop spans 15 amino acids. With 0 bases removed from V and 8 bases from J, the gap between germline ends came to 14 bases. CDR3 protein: CASSYSGGSGDIQYF. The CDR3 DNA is TGTGCCAGCAGTTACTCTGGCGGTAGCGGCGACATTCAGTACTTC.

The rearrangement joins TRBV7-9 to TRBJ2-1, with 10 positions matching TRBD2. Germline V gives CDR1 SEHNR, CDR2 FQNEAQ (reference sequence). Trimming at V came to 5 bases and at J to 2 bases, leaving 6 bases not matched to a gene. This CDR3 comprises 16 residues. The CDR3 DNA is TGTGCCAGCAGCCGACGGACTAGCGGCCCCTACAATGAGCAGTTCTTC. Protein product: CASSRRTSGPYNEQFF.

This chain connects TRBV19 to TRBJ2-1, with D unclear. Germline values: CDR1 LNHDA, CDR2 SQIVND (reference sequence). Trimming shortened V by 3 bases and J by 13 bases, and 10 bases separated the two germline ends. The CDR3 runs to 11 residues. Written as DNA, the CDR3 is TGTGCCAGTAGTATCGGCCTCATCCAGTTCTTC. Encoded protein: CASSIGLIQFF.

In nucleotides, the CDR3 is TGTGCCCAGACTAGCGGGAGAGGACGCTACGAGCAGTACTTC. Encoded protein: CAQTSGRGRYEQYF. The chain uses TRBV2 and TRBJ2-7, with 12 bases matching TRBD2. Germline V gene sequence: CDR1 SNHLY, CDR2 FYNNEI. CDR3 size: 14 residues. With V trimmed by 11 bases and J by 3 bases, 8 bases remained unmatched.

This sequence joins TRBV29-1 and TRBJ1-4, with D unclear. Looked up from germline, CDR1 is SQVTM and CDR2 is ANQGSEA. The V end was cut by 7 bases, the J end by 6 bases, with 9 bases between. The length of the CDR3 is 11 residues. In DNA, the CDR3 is TGCAGCGCCGGGTCTTATGAAAAACTGTTTTTT. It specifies CSAGSYEKLFF.

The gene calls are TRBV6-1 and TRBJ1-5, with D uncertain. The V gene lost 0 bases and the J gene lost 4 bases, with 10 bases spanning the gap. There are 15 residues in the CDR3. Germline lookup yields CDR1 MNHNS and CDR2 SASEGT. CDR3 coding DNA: TGTGCCAGCAGTGAAGCCAGGACTCATAATCAGCCCCAGCATTTT. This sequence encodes CASSEARTHNQPQHF.

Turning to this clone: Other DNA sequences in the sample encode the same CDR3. The CDR3 sequence: CASSYSGGRETQYF. CDR3 nucleotides: TGTGCCAGCAGTTACTCAGGGGGGCGAGAGACCCAGTACTTC. J is TRBJ2-5 and V is TRBV6-6; D may be TRBD1 or TRBD2 (6 bases each). Per the germline V gene, CDR1 is MNHNY and CDR2 is SVGAGI (reference sequence). CDR3 length equals 14 residues. V shed 0 bases and J shed 4 bases, with 9 bases lying between them.